The 9 T cell receptor beta chains in this list originate from one sample, sequenced in a study of T-cell memory formation after mild COVID-19. TCRdb passed the 5' RACE reads through MiXCR, listing each CDR3 protein once. Among fewer than 650,000 distinct CDR3 sequences, around 15% were seen once, and the ten largest hold roughly 7.8%. Sequencing used PBMCs or a T cell subset sorted from them (not recorded which). The receptors were sampled from an adult woman who had mild COVID-19 (a few samples of this study predate the infection). Cell type and time point are not known.

The chain has TRBV5-1 and TRBJ2-1; D unresolved. Trimming removed 0 bases from V and 6 bases from J, with 16 bases in between. Germline CDR1 reads SGHRS; CDR2 reads YFSETQ. This CDR3 is 16 amino acids long. The CDR3 DNA reads as TGCGCCAGCAGCTTGGATCAGGCAGTGACTCGCAATGAGCAGTTCTTC. This translates into CASSLDQAVTRNEQFF.

CDR3 protein: CASSEIAGVTGELFF. The DNA of the CDR3 is TGTGCCAGCAGCGAGATAGCAGGGGTAACCGGGGAGCTGTTTTTT. V and J are TRBV6-6 and TRBJ2-2, with a tentative D call TRBD1 (6 bases). V gave up 6 bases and J gave up 5 bases, with 16 bases separating them. Per the germline V gene, CDR1 is MNHNY and CDR2 is SVGAGI (reference sequence). The CDR3 is 15 amino acids.

This clonotype appeared a few times. CDR3 DNA: TGTGCCAGCAGTCCCCGATCTAGCGGCAGCACCGGGGAGCTGTTTTTT. The encoded protein is CASSPRSSGSTGELFF. The chain recombines TRBV12-3 or TRBV12-4 with TRBJ2-2; 7 bases align to TRBD2. This CDR3 is built from 16 residues. The V gene end was trimmed by 5 bases and the J gene end by 4 bases; junction bases not matched to a gene: 10.

This clonotype occurred a few times. J is TRBJ2-7 and V is TRBV15; 7 bases are a match to TRBD1. From germline, CDR1 is LNHNV and CDR2 YYDKDF (reference sequence). This CDR3 region has 13 residues. Trimming cost V 3 bases and J 6 bases; bases outside gene matches: 5. The CDR3 spells CATSSWDRGEQYF. The CDR3 region has the DNA TGTGCCACCAGCAGCTGGGACAGAGGCGAGCAGTACTTC.

There are a few counts of this clonotype. The chain has TRBV5-5 and TRBJ2-1, with D perhaps given as TRBD1 or TRBD2 (5 bases each). V lost 3 bases to trimming and J lost 0 bases, with 16 bases between them. Germline CDR1 is SGHKS and CDR2 is YYEKEE (reference sequence). This CDR3 is built from 17 residues. The CDR3 region is CASSSPTGLSSYNEQFF. The CDR3 DNA reads as TGTGCCAGCAGCTCTCCCACGGGGCTGAGCTCCTACAATGAGCAGTTCTTC.

The chain employs TRBV14 and TRBJ2-3; D is possibly TRBD2 (5 bases). Per germline, CDR1 SGHDN and CDR2 FVKESK. The V end lost 4 bases, the J end lost 2 bases, and 22 bases lay between the germline ends. The CDR3 extends over 18 amino acids. The CDR3 DNA reads as TGTGCCAGCAGCCGCCCGGGAAAGACGGGTGGTCACACAGATACGCAGTATTTT. Residues: CASSRPGKTGGHTDTQYF.

This clonotype was detected ten times or more. This rearrangement joins TRBV4-2 to TRBJ1-6, with 7 bases identical to TRBD1. The CDR3 has 15 amino acids. Unmatched junction bases numbered 3, after V lost 0 bases and J lost 7 bases. The germline V gene encodes CDR1 LGHNA and CDR2 YNFKEQ. In DNA form, the CDR3 reads TGTGCCAGCAGCCAAGAACAGGGGCGCAATTCACCCCTCCACTTT. Protein product: CASSQEQGRNSPLHF.

The chain combines TRBV18 with TRBJ2-1; 9 bases line up with TRBD1. Germline CDR1 reads KGHSH; CDR2 reads LQKENI. With 4 bases clipped from V and 8 bases from J, the junction kept 9 bases outside the gene matches. There are 15 residues in the CDR3. CDR3: CASSLRQGVLDEQFF. The CDR3 DNA sequence: TGTGCCAGCTCACTTCGACAGGGGGTTTTGGATGAGCAGTTCTTC.

The chain carries TRBV12-3 or TRBV12-4 and TRBJ2-1, with TRBD1 matching over 10 bases. V lost 3 bases to trimming and J lost 8 bases; unmatched junction nucleotides: 7. The CDR3 is 15 amino acids. CDR3 amino acids: CASSFGDRGVDEQFF. For the CDR3, the DNA is TGTGCCAGCAGTTTTGGGGACAGGGGAGTGGATGAGCAGTTCTTC.